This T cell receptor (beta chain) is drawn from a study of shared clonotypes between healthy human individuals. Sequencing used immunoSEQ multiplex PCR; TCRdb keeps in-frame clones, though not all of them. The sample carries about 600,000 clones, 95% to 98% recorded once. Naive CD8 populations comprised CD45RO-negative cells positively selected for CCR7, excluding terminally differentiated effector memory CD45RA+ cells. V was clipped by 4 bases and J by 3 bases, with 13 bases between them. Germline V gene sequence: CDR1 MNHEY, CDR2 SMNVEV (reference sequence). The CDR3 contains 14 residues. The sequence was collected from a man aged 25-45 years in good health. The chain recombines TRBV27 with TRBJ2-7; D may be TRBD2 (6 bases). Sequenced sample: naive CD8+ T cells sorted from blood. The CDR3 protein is CASSYRRDFYEQYF. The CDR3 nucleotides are TGTGCCAGCAGTTACCGCCGGGACTTCTACGAGCAGTACTTC.